This T cell receptor (beta chain) emerged from a study of blood T cell repertoires in COVID-19. Seattle patients were enrolled during active infection and followed longitudinally. The CDR3 has 17 amino acids. Trimming removed 4 bases from V and 4 bases from J, with 19 bases in between. Germline loops: CDR1 LGHDT, CDR2 YNNKEL (reference sequence). Per the original methods: Estimated nucleated cell counts came from reference gene primer amplification. Some clones are missing from TCRdb's copy, which holds only in-frame ones; the method was immunoSEQ multiplex PCR. The V and J calls and clone size were taken over from that table, and D and trimming were inferred from the DNA. The sample holds about 350,000 clones, around 87% seen once.

The gene calls are TRBV3-1 (or the pseudogene TRBV3-2) and TRBJ1-4; D might be TRBD1 (5 bases). Sequencing was done on a sample of peripheral blood. The receptor comes from a woman in her forties or fifties with COVID-19, enrolled during active disease. The CDR3 spells CASSPRGLTASNEKLFF. The CDR3 bases are TGTGCCAGCAGCCCACGGGGACTGACTGCAAGTAATGAAAAACTGTTTTTT.